The 18 T cell receptor beta chains below were found in one sample sequenced in a study of T cells after yellow fever vaccination (dated by TCRdb to about 2019). Library preparation used 5' RACE. The sequencing machine was an Illumina HiSeq 2500. TCRdb reanalyzed the raw reads on its own, using fastp at Q25 for trimming and MiXCR for clone calling, and kept in-frame beta chains. Every entry covers one CDR3 protein and lists the most common genes and DNA from its rows. In all, the sample holds 170,000 or so distinct CDR3 sequences, and approximately 6.2% of those were seen once. 2.9% of the sample belongs to the ten largest clones. The treatment or condition label for this specimen denotes: live attenuated yellow fever vaccine strain. This specimen was CD4+ T cells sorted from PBMCs, taken on the day of the first yellow fever vaccination. Every receptor here comes from a man aged 18 to 30 who received the YFV17D yellow fever vaccine.

Ten or more counts support this clonotype. This chain joins TRBV7-9 and TRBJ2-5; unclear D gene. The ends were cut back, 5 bases at V and 1 base at J, with 8 bases in the middle. CDR1 and CDR2 (germline): SEHNR, FQNEAQ (reference sequence). CDR3 length: 13 residues. The CDR3 bases are TGTGCCAGCAGCCCTAGAGCCCAAGAGACCCAGTACTTC. This translates into CASSPRAQETQYF.

The chain joins TRBV7-9 to TRBJ1-1, with 8 bases fitting TRBD1. Trimming took 4 bases from V and 1 from J; bases not matched to a gene: 8. The V gene's germline CDR1 is SEHNR and CDR2 FQNEAQ (reference sequence). There are 16 residues in the CDR3. The CDR3 sequence: CASSYRGQVGNTEAFF. Written as DNA, the CDR3 is TGTGCCAGCAGCTACCGGGGACAGGTTGGGAACACTGAAGCTTTCTTT.

This clonotype was counted many times. The chain recombines TRBV27 with TRBJ2-5; D is unresolved. The V gene's germline CDR1 is MNHEY and CDR2 SMNVEV (reference sequence). The CDR3 has 13 amino acids. Between the trimmed V and J ends, which lost 3 bases and 3 bases, there was a span of 8 bases. In nucleotides, the CDR3 is TGTGCCAGCAGTTTGGGTCTGAAAGAGACCCAGTACTTC. The encoded protein is CASSLGLKETQYF.

Only a few counts were recorded for this clonotype. This sequence joins TRBV7-8 and TRBJ2-4; D possibly corresponds to TRBD2 (5 bases). The CDR3 has 17 amino acids. V lost 2 bases and J 3 bases, leaving 17 bases between the germline ends. From germline, CDR1 is SGHVS and CDR2 FQNEAQ. The CDR3 here is CASSLSRGPRDKNIQYF. As DNA, the CDR3 is TGTGCCAGCAGCTTAAGCCGAGGGCCGAGGGACAAAAACATTCAGTACTTC.

This clonotype showed up just a few times. The V and J genes are TRBV20-1 and TRBJ2-1, with D perhaps matching TRBD1 or TRBD2 (5 bases each). V dropped 5 bases and J dropped 2 bases, with 13 bases sitting between them. In germline, CDR1 is DFQATT, CDR2 SNEGSKA (reference sequence). The CDR3 spans 14 residues. The CDR3 reads CSAHPGPAYNEQFF. For the CDR3, the DNA is TGCAGTGCTCATCCGGGACCGGCCTACAATGAGCAGTTCTTC.

There are many counts of this clonotype. The rearrangement links TRBV6-1 to TRBJ1-2; no clear D gene. Germline V gives CDR1 MNHNS, CDR2 SASEGT. The CDR3 totals 14 residues. The V end lost 5 bases, the J end lost 7 bases, and 17 bases lay between the germline ends. The chain's CDR3 is CASSRNPEEPGYTF. CDR3 coding DNA: TGTGCCAGCAGTCGCAACCCGGAGGAGCCTGGCTACACCTTC.

The CDR3: CSAKPGNTDTQYF. The CDR3 region has the DNA TGCAGTGCTAAGCCGGGAAACACAGATACGCAGTATTTT. The gene calls are TRBV20-1 and TRBJ2-3; D perhaps matches TRBD2 (5 bases). Germline CDR1 and CDR2: DFQATT and SNEGSKA (reference sequence). V was trimmed by 4 bases and J by 2 bases, leaving 10 bases between them. CDR3 length: 13 residues.

This clonotype has at least ten counts. The chain employs TRBV20-1 and TRBJ2-2; D gene unclear. Deletions cut 1 base from V and 0 bases from J, with 12 bases between. The V gene's germline CDR1 is DFQATT and CDR2 SNEGSKA (reference sequence). The CDR3 contains 16 residues. CDR3 coding DNA: TGCAGTGCTAGAGGAAATACTCGGTCGAACACCGGGGAGCTGTTTTTT. Translated, it gives CSARGNTRSNTGELFF.

The gene calls are TRBV5-6 and TRBJ2-2, with a possible D match to TRBD2 (6 bases). This CDR3 has 15 residues. Trimming removed 4 bases from V and 13 bases from J, with 23 bases in between. Germline loops: CDR1 SGHDT, CDR2 YYEEEE. The CDR3 spells CASSPGPLTPEGLFF. CDR3 coding DNA: TGTGCCAGCAGCCCCGGGCCCCTCACCCCGGAGGGGCTGTTTTTT. Combining the CDR3 with reference TRBV5-6 and TRBJ2-2 gives the whole variable domain DAGVTQSPTHLIKTRGQQVTLRCSPKSGHDTVSWYQQALGQGPQFIFQYYEEEERQRGNFPDRFSGHQFPNYSSELNVNALLLGDSALYLCASSPGPLTPEGLFFGEGSRLTVL.

The chain links TRBV6-2 or TRBV6-3 to TRBJ2-1, with D tentatively TRBD2 (6 bases). The germline V gene has CDR1 MNHEY and CDR2 SVGEGT. The CDR3 covers 16 residues. Trimming took 2 bases from V and 8 from J, leaving 19 bases between them. Written as DNA, the CDR3 is TGTGCCAGCAGTTACGAACGGCGGGGTTTAAGTCATGAGCAGTTCTTC. Protein sequence: CASSYERRGLSHEQFF.

The rearrangement links TRBV19 to TRBJ1-1; D ambiguous. Trimming removed 7 bases at V and 6 bases at J, with 15 bases between. The CDR3 is made up of 13 amino acids. Germline-derived CDR1 and CDR2 are LNHDA and SQIVND (reference sequence). CDR3 coding DNA: TGTGCCAGTAAAGGCAGTCGGTCCGCTGAAGCTTTCTTT. Amino acid sequence: CASKGSRSAEAFF.

The genes are TRBV3-1 and TRBJ1-1, with D maybe TRBD1 (6 bases). The CDR3 is 16 amino acids. Germline V gene data show CDR1 as LGHDT and CDR2 as YNNKEL (reference sequence). Deletions cut 1 base from V and 1 base from J, with 13 bases between. The CDR3: CASSQAGAGRNTEAFF. The CDR3 DNA reads as TGTGCCAGCAGCCAAGCGGGGGCAGGCCGGAACACTGAAGCTTTCTTT. The full variable domain, with the rest looked up from reference TRBV3-1 and TRBJ1-1, is DTAVSQTPKYLVTQMGNDKSIKCEQNLGHDTMYWYKQDSKKFLKIMFSYNNKELIINETVPNRFSPKSPDKAHLNLHINSLELGDSAVYFCASSQAGAGRNTEAFFGQGTRLTVV.

This clonotype was detected many times. The chain employs TRBV7-6 and TRBJ2-5, with 7 positions matching TRBD2. The CDR3 is made up of 14 amino acids. Per germline, CDR1 SGHVS and CDR2 FNYEAQ. V shed 5 bases, J shed 6 bases, and the junction held 9 bases outside the gene matches. CDR3: CASSLPGGRQTQYF. In DNA, the CDR3 is TGTGCCAGCAGCCTACCCGGGGGGAGACAGACCCAGTACTTC.

There are many counts of this clonotype. The chain recombines TRBV20-1 with TRBJ2-3; possibly TRBD2 for D (6 bases). Trimming pared 4 bases from V and 2 bases from J, leaving 19 bases between. The length of the CDR3 is 16 residues. Germline V gives CDR1 DFQATT, CDR2 SNEGSKA (reference sequence). The DNA for the CDR3 is TGCAGTGCTATCAAGGCCAGCGGGTCTTTCACAGATACGCAGTATTTT. Its translation is CSAIKASGSFTDTQYF.

At least ten counts were recorded for this clonotype. The chain links TRBV27 to TRBJ2-7; 10 bases are shared with TRBD1. Germline loops: CDR1 MNHEY, CDR2 SMNVEV (reference sequence). The CDR3 extends over 17 amino acids. CDR3 DNA: TGTGCCAGGGGGACAGGGGCACTAATAACCTCTCCGTTTAGGAATCCCGTC. It codes for CARGTGALITSPFRNPV.

Notes on this clonotype: A much larger clone is a single base away; this may be a read error. The V call is TRBV12-3 or TRBV12-4, the J call TRBJ2-1; D perhaps matches TRBD2 (6 bases). The CDR3 runs 14 residues. CDR3 residues: CTSSSNLLASEQFF. CDR3 DNA: TGTACCAGCAGTTCAAACTTACTAGCTTCTGAGCAGTTCTTC.

In this sample, this clonotype turned up a few times. The chain has TRBV7-9 and TRBJ1-1, with TRBD1 as a possible D gene (6 bases). The CDR3 is made up of 15 amino acids. Germline V gene lookup returns CDR1 SEHNR and CDR2 FQNEAQ (reference sequence). V shed 5 bases and J shed 1 base, with 14 bases lying between them. DNA of the CDR3: TGTGCCAGCAGCACCGTGACAGGACAGAACACTGAAGCTTTCTTT. Translating gives CASSTVTGQNTEAFF. The variable domain in full, completed from reference TRBV7-9 and TRBJ1-1, reads DTGVSQNPRHKITKRGQNVTFRCDPISEHNRLYWYRQTLGQGPEFLTYFQNEAQLEKSRLLSDRFSAERPKGSFSTLEIQRTEQGDSAMYLCASSTVTGQNTEAFFGQGTRLTVV.

This clonotype was detected ten times or more. The chain employs TRBV3-1 and TRBJ2-1, with 9 nucleotides matching TRBD1. Germline CDR1 reads LGHDT; CDR2 reads YNNKEL (reference sequence). The trim removed 6 bases at V and 6 bases at J, leaving 9 bases unmatched. The CDR3 is 15 amino acids. The CDR3 DNA follows: TGTGCCAGCAGTTATCCGGGACAGGGCTCCAATGAGCAGTTCTTC. Translating it yields CASSYPGQGSNEQFF.